The TCR beta chain under discussion was sequenced for a study of blood T cell repertoires in COVID-19. Study context: Material from acute and convalescent COVID-19 was sourced from the United States, Italy and Spain. Nucleic acid was either cDNA or gDNA, and it came from T cells, B-cell-depleted T cells, or PBMCs.

The germline V gene encodes CDR1 SGHNT and CDR2 YENEEA. V dropped 1 base and J dropped 0; count of bases not matched to a gene: 7. This CDR3 is 19 amino acids long. In the original analysis: Estimates of nucleated cell counts were drawn from the amplification of reference gene primers. Some clones are missing from TCRdb's copy, which holds only in-frame ones; the method was immunoSEQ multiplex PCR. That table furnishes V, J and clone size, whereas the DNA furnished D and trimming. Here the sample spans some 50,000 clones, 75% to 85% being singletons. The chain carries TRBV11-3 and TRBJ2-2, with TRBD2 matching 11 bases. The clonotype comes from a man in his forties with acute or convalescent COVID-19. Material: peripheral blood. The CDR3 here is CASSLGRSSGGSNTGELFF. The CDR3 nucleotides read TGTGCCAGCAGCTTAGGCCGATCTAGCGGGGGGTCGAACACCGGGGAGCTGTTTTTT.